This T cell receptor beta chain is from a study of cytomegalovirus exposure and HLA in healthy donors. Study-wide results and limits: An analysis that came later showed most CMV-associated TCR beta chains appearing HLA-restricted. For most TCR sequences rarity was the rule, although some public TCRs occurred in many donors.

The PCR made use of 60 Vbeta and 13 Jbeta primers. Profiled with immunoSEQ multiplex PCR; TCRdb holds only in-frame clones, not every one. The table has approximately 91,000 clones, around 86% seen once. CDR3 length: 14 residues. Germline CDR1 and CDR2: MNHNS and SASEGT. The ends were cut back, 6 bases at V and 0 bases at J, with 10 bases in the middle. In the case of this clone: The antigen is undetermined.

Sequencing was performed on PBMCs. This receptor was identified in a man in his thirties or forties in good health and CMV-seropositive. This chain uses TRBV6-1 with TRBJ2-3; D is perhaps TRBD1 (6 bases). CDR3 in amino acids: CASRLTGSTDTQYF. The CDR3 bases are TGTGCCAGCAGACTGACAGGAAGCACAGATACGCAGTATTTT.